Following are 9 T cell receptor beta chains from one sample sequenced in a study of T-cell reconstitution after alpha-beta-depleted transplantation in children. Unique molecular identifiers were incorporated during preparation of the TCRbeta library. TCRdb independently ran MiXCR on the PCR reads; one entry per CDR3 protein. The table lists around 700,000 distinct CDR3 sequences, approximately 14% of them singletons. Material: PBMCs, obtained before TCRalphabeta/CD19-depleted stem cell transplant. The receptors were sampled from a girl aged 2 to 9 with congenital amegakaryocytic thrombocytopenia, due to receive a stem cell transplant.

This clonotype was seen at least ten times. This chain connects TRBV5-1 to TRBJ1-6; no firm D call. CDR1 SGHRS and CDR2 YFSETQ come from the germline V gene. The CDR3 runs to 13 residues. Trimming removed 2 bases from V and 10 bases from J, with 10 bases in between. The CDR3 bases are TGCGCCAGCAGCTTTTCGGAGGACTCACCCCTCCACTTT. This sequence encodes CASSFSEDSPLHF.

This clonotype was observed a few times. J is TRBJ2-6 and V is TRBV10-3; D may be TRBD2 (7 bases). The CDR3 is 18 amino acids. CDR1 is ENHRY, CDR2 SYGVKD, per germline. V lost 0 bases to trimming and J lost 0 bases, with 12 bases between them. CDR3 loop: CAISESGGGFSGANVLTF. The CDR3 DNA reads TGTGCCATCAGTGAGTCGGGAGGGGGATTCTCTGGGGCCAACGTCCTGACTTTC.

In its sample, this clonotype was seen a few times. The chain employs TRBV7-8 and TRBJ2-7; D may be TRBD2 (6 bases). The V end lost 1 base, the J end lost 5 bases, and 12 bases lay between the germline ends. Germline CDR1 SGHVS, CDR2 FQNEAQ. The CDR3 totals 14 residues. The CDR3 spells CASSLEGLTHEQYF. CDR3 in DNA: TGTGCCAGCAGCTTAGAGGGACTGACCCACGAGCAGTACTTC.

The table lists this clonotype with many counts. The chain combines TRBV29-1 with TRBJ2-7; the match to TRBD1 covers 9 bases. This CDR3 has 14 residues. Germline V gene lookup returns CDR1 SQVTM and CDR2 ANQGSEA. Trimming removed 3 bases from V and 5 bases from J; junction bases left unmatched: 8. Written as DNA, the CDR3 is TGCAGCGTTGAGGCGGGACAGGGAGGCAACGAGCAGTACTTC. Protein sequence: CSVEAGQGGNEQYF.

To note about this clonotype: A much larger clone differs from this one at a single base, so this may be a read error. The missing conserved phenylalanine or tryptophan at the end of this CDR3 makes a read error likely. The chain links TRBV7-9 to TRBJ2-7; D is unresolved. Per the germline V gene, CDR1 is SEHNR and CDR2 is FQNEAQ (reference sequence). The CDR3 is 12 residues long. V lost 1 base, J lost 6 bases, and 7 bases lay in between. The CDR3 loop reads CASSLGDLEQYL. The CDR3 DNA is TGTGCCAGCAGCTTAGGAGACCTCGAGCAGTACTTA.

Ten or more counts support this clonotype. This rearrangement joins TRBV5-1 to TRBJ2-2, with D uncertain. The V and J ends lost 2 bases and 0 bases respectively, with 8 bases between them. Germline-derived CDR1 and CDR2 are SGHRS and YFSETQ. CDR3 length: 15 residues. The CDR3 DNA reads as TGCGCCAGCAGCTTAGCCCACGCGAACACCGGGGAGCTGTTTTTT. It codes for CASSLAHANTGELFF. Based on the CDR3 plus reference TRBV5-1 and TRBJ2-2, the full variable domain is KAGVTQTPRYLIKTRGQQVTLSCSPISGHRSVSWYQQTPGQGLQFLFEYFSETQRNKGNFPGRFSGRQFSNSRSEMNVSTLELGDSALYLCASSLAHANTGELFFGEGSRLTVL.

This clonotype was recorded many times. The chain couples TRBV10-3 to TRBJ2-1; 10 bases are shared with TRBD2. Germline V gives CDR1 ENHRY, CDR2 SYGVKD. This CDR3 spans 14 amino acids. Trimming took 4 bases from V and 7 from J; bases not matched to a gene: 4. The CDR3 bases are TGTGCCATCAGTGGGACTAGCGGACCTAATGAGCAGTTCTTC. The encoded protein is CAISGTSGPNEQFF.

This clonotype was recorded at least ten times. This chain connects TRBV29-1 to TRBJ2-7; 9 bases fit TRBD1. Germline V gene sequence: CDR1 SQVTM, CDR2 ANQGSEA. The junction had 3 bases not matched to a gene; V was cut back by 7 bases and J by 2 bases. The CDR3 runs 12 residues. This chain's CDR3 is CSAGTGPYEQYF. CDR3 coding DNA: TGCAGCGCCGGGACAGGGCCCTACGAGCAGTACTTC.

This clonotype was detected only a few times. The V gene is TRBV21-1, the J gene TRBJ1-1; the table gives TRBD1 as D, unverified against the DNA. TRBV21-1 is tagged as a pseudogene. The CDR3 has 17 amino acids. The CDR3 region has the DNA TGTGCCAGCAGCTCCAAACCTACCGGGACGGAAAACACTGAAGCTTTCTTT. Amino acid sequence: CASSSKPTGTENTEAFF.